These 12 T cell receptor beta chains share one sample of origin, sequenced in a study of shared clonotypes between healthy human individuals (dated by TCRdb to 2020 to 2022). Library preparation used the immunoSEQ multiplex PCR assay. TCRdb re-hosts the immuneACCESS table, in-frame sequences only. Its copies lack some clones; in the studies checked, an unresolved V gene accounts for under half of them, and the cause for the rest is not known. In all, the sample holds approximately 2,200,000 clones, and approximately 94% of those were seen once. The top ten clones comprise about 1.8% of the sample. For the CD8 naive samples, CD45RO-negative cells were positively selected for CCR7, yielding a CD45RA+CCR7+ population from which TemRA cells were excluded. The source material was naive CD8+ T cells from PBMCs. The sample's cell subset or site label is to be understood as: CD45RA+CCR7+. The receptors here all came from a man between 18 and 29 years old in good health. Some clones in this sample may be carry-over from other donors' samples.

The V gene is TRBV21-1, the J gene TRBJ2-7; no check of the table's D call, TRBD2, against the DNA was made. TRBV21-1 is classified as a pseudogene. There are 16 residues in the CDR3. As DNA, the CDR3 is TGTGCCAGCAGCAAATATTCCCGGCGGGAGAAGAATGAGCAGTACTTC. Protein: CASSKYSRREKNEQYF.

The CDR3 DNA sequence: TGTGCCAGCAGCTTTCAAGGGGGCACTGAAGCTTTCTTT. It specifies CASSFQGGTEAFF. The V call is TRBV7-8, the J call TRBJ1-1; a weak D match, TRBD1 (6 bases). Germline V gene data show CDR1 as SGHVS and CDR2 as FQNEAQ. Trimming cost V 3 bases and J 4 bases, with 9 bases left between them. This CDR3 contains 13 residues.

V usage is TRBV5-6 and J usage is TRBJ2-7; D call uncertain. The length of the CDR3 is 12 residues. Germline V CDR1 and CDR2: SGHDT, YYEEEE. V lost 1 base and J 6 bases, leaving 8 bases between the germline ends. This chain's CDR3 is CASSLFDREQYF. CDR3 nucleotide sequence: TGTGCCAGCAGCTTGTTCGATCGCGAGCAGTACTTC.

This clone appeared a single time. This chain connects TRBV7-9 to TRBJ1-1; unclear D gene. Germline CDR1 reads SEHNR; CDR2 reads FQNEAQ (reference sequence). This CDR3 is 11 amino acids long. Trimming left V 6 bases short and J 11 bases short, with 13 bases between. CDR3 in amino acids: CASSIPALAFF. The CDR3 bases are TGTGCCAGCAGTATACCGGCATTGGCTTTCTTT. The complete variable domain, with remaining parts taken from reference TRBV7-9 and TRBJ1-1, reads DTGVSQNPRHKITKRGQNVTFRCDPISEHNRLYWYRQTLGQGPEFLTYFQNEAQLEKSRLLSDRFSAERPKGSFSTLEIQRTEQGDSAMYLCASSIPALAFFGQGTRLTVV.

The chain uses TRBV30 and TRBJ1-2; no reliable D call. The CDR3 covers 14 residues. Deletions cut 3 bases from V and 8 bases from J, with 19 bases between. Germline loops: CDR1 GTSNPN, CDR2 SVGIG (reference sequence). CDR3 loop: CAWSDKQYISGYTF. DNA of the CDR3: TGTGCCTGGAGCGATAAACAGTATATTAGCGGCTACACCTTC.

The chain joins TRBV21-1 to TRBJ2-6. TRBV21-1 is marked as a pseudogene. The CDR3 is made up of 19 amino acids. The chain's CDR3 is CASSGPPRRTLSGANVLTF. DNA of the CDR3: TGTGCCAGCAGCGGCCCTCCTCGGCGTACCTTGTCTGGGGCCAACGTCCTGACTTTC.

This chain's CDR3 is CAISDYPTEQYF. CDR3 DNA: TGTGCCATCAGTGATTACCCTACGGAGCAGTACTTC. This rearrangement joins TRBV10-3 to TRBJ2-7; D ambiguous. This CDR3 has 12 residues. The V gene's germline CDR1 is ENHRY and CDR2 SYGVKD. V lost 3 bases to trimming and J lost 7 bases, with 10 bases between them.

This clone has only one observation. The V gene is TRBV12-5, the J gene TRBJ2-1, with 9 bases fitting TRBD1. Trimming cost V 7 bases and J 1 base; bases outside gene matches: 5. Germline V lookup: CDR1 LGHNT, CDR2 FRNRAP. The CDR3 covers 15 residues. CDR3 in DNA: TGTGCTAGTGCCCTGGGACAGGGTTCCTACAATGAGCAGTTCTTC. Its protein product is CASALGQGSYNEQFF.

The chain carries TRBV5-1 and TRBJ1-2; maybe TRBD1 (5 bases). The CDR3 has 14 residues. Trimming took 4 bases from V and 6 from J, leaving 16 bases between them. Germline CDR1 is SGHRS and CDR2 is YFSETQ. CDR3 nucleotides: TGCGCCAGCAGCCCGGTTCGGAGGGGAGATGGCTACACCTTC. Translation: CASSPVRRGDGYTF.

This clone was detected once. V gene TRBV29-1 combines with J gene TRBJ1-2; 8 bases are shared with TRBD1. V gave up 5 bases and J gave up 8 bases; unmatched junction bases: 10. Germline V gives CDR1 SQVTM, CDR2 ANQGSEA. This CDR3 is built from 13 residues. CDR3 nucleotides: TGCAGCGTTCCGTCTGACAGGGGCGGGGGCTACACCTTC. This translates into CSVPSDRGGGYTF.

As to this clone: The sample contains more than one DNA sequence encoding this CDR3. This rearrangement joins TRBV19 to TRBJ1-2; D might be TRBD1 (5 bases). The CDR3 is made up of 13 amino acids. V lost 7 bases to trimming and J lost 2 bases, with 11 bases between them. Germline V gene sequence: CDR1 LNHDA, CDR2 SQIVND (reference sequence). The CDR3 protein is CASTPRDNYGYTF. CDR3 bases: TGTGCCAGTACCCCACGGGACAACTATGGCTACACCTTC.

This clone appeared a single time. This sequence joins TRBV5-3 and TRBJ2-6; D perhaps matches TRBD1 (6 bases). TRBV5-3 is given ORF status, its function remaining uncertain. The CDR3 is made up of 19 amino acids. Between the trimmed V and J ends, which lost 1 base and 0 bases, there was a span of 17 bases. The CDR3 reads CARSLIGTGQLSGANVLTF. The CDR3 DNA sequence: TGTGCCAGAAGCTTGATTGGCACAGGGCAACTCTCTGGGGCCAACGTCCTGACTTTC.